The sequence of this T cell receptor beta chain was determined in a study of blood T cell repertoires in COVID-19. For the study at large: Both acute and convalescent COVID-19 samples were obtained from the United States, Italy and Spain. The cDNA or gDNA used as material had been derived from T cells, B-cell-depleted T cells, or PBMCs.

This clone showed up just a few times. Per the authors' pipeline: Estimation of nucleated cell counts relied on the amplification of reference gene primers. Sequencing was performed with immunoSEQ multiplex PCR; in TCRdb, only in-frame clones are kept and a portion is missing. V and J calls and clone size come straight from that table; D and trimming were deduced from the DNA. The table records 150,000 or so clones, 85% of them present only once. Per germline, CDR1 MNHEY and CDR2 SMNVEV (reference sequence). CDR3 size: 13 residues. Trimming took 11 bases from V and 6 from J, leaving 18 bases between them.

The sequence derives from a human donor with acute or convalescent COVID-19. The donor label of this sample is uncertain. The source material was peripheral blood. The rearrangement joins TRBV27 to TRBJ2-3, with D perhaps matching TRBD2 (5 bases). The CDR3 sequence: CAFHPDRRDTQYF. The CDR3 DNA follows: TGTGCCTTCCACCCAGATCGGAGGGATACGCAGTATTTT.